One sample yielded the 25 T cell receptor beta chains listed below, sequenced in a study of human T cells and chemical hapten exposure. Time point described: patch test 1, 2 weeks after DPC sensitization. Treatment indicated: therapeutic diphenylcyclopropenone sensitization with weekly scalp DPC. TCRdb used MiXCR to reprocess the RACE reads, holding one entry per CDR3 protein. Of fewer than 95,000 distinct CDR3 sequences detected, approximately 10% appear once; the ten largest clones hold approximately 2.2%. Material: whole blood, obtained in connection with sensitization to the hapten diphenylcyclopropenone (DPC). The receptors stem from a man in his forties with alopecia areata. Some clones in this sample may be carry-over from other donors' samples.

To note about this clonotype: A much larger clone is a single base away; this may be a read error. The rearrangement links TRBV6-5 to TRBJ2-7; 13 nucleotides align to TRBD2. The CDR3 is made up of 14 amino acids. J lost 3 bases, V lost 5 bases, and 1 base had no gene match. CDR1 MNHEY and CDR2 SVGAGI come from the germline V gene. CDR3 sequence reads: CASSRTSGSYEQYF. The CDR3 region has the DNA TGTGCCAGCAGTCGGACTAGCGGGAGCTACGAGCAGTACTTC.

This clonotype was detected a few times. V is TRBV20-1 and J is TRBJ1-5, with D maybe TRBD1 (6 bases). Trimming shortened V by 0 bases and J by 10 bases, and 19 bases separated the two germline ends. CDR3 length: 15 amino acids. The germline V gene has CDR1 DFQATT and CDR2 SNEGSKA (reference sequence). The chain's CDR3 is CSARDIQGQKGPQHF. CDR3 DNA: TGCAGTGCTAGAGATATACAGGGACAAAAAGGTCCCCAGCATTTT.

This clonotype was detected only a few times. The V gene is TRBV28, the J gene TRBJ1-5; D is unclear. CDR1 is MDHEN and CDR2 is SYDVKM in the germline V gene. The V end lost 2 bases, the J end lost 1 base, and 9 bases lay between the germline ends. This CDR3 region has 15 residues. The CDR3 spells CASSLTTPSNQPQHF. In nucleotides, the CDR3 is TGTGCCAGCAGTTTAACTACGCCAAGCAATCAGCCCCAGCATTTT.

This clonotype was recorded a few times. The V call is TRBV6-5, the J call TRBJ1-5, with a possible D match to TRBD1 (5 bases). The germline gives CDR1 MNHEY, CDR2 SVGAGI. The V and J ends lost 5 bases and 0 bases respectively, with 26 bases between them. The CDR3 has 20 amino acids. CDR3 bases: TGTGCCAGCAGTCCTCAATCACCGGGACGGAACCATCTTAGCAATCAGCCCCAGCATTTT. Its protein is CASSPQSPGRNHLSNQPQHF.

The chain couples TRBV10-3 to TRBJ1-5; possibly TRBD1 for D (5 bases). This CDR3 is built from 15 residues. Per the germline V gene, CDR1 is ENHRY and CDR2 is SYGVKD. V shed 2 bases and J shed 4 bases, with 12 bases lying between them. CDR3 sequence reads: CAISEGQGPNQPQHF. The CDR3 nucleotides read TGTGCCATCAGTGAGGGGCAGGGACCTAATCAGCCCCAGCATTTT.

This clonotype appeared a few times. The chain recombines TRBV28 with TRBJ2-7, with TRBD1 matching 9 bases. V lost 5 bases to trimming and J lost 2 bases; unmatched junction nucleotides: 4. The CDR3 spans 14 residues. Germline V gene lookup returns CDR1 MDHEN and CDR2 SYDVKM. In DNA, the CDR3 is TGTGCCAGCAGTAGTGGACAGGGGCCCTACGAGCAGTACTTC. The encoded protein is CASSSGQGPYEQYF.

The CDR3 loop reads CSARDRVNYGYTF. CDR3 sequence (DNA): TGCAGTGCTAGGGACAGGGTTAACTATGGCTACACCTTC. The chain combines TRBV20-1 with TRBJ1-2, with 8 bases lining up with TRBD1. The ends lost 3 bases at V and 1 base at J; junction bases unmatched: 1. This CDR3 contains 13 residues. The V gene's germline CDR1 is DFQATT and CDR2 SNEGSKA (reference sequence).

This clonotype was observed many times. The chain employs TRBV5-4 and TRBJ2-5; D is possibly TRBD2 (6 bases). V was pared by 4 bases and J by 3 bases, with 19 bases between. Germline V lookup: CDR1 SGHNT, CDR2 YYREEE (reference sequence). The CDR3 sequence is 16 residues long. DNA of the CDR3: TGTGCCAGCAGCCCACGAGCGGGCCCGGGGGAAGAGACCCAGTACTTC. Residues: CASSPRAGPGEETQYF.

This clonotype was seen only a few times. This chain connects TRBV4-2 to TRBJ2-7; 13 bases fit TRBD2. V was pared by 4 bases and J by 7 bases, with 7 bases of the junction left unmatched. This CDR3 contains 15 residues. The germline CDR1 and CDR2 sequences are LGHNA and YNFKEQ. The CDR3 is CASSRWTSGSEEQYF. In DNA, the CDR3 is TGTGCCAGCAGCCGGTGGACTAGCGGGAGTGAAGAGCAGTACTTC.

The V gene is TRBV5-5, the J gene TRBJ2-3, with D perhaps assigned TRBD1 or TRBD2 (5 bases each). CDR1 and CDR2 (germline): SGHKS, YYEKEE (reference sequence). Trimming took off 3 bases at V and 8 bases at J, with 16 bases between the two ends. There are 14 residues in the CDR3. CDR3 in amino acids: CASSSLRDEGTQYF. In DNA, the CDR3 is TGTGCCAGCAGCTCTTTAAGGGACGAGGGTACGCAGTATTTT.

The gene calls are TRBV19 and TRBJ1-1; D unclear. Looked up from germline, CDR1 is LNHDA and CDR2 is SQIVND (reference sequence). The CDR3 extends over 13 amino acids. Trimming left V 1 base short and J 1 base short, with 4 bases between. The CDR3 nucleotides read TGTGCCAGTAGTATAGGGAAGAACACTGAAGCTTTCTTT. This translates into CASSIGKNTEAFF.

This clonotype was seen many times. The CDR3 region has the DNA TGCGCCAGCAGCCAACAAACGGGCACAGATACGCAGTATTTT. This codes for CASSQQTGTDTQYF. The gene calls are TRBV4-3 and TRBJ2-3; D unresolved. The CDR3 covers 14 residues. The V end was cut by 2 bases, the J end by 1 base, with 7 bases between. Germline lookup yields CDR1 LGHNA and CDR2 YSLEER.

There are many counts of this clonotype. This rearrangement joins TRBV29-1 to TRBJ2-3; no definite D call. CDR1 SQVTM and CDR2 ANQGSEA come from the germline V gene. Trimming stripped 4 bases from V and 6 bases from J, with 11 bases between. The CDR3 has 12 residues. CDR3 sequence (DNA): TGCAGCGTTGTGGTAGATGGGGATACGCAGTATTTT. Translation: CSVVVDGDTQYF.

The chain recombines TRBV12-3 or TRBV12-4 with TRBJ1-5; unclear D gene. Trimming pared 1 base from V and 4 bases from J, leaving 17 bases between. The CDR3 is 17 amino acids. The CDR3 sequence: CASSLELGGSGNQPQHF. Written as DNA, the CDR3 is TGTGCCAGCAGTTTAGAGTTGGGAGGGTCGGGGAATCAGCCCCAGCATTTT.

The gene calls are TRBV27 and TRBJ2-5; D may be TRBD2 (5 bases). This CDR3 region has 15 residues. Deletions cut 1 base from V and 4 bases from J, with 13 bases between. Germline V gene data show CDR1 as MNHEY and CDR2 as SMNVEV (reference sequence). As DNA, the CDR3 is TGTGCCAGCAGTTTATTGGGGTCCGGGGTAGAGACCCAGTACTTC. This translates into CASSLLGSGVETQYF.

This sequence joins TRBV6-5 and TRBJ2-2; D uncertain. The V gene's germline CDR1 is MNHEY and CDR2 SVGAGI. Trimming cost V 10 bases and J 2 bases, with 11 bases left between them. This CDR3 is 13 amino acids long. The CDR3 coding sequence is TGTGCCACCCAGCAGACAAACACCGGGGAGCTGTTTTTT. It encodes CATQQTNTGELFF.

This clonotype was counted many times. CDR3 sequence reads: CSAKWTPGHYGYTF. The DNA for the CDR3 is TGCAGTGCGAAGTGGACTCCAGGACACTATGGCTACACCTTC. The chain employs TRBV20-1 and TRBJ1-2; D not resolved. The CDR3 totals 14 residues. V was pared by 6 bases and J by 3 bases, with 17 bases between. Germline lookup yields CDR1 DFQATT and CDR2 SNEGSKA (reference sequence).

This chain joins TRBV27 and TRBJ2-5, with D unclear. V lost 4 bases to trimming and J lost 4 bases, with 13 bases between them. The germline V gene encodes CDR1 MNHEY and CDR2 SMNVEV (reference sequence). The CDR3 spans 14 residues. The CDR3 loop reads CASSSPWLGETQYF. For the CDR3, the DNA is TGTGCCAGCAGTTCCCCCTGGCTCGGAGAGACCCAGTACTTC.

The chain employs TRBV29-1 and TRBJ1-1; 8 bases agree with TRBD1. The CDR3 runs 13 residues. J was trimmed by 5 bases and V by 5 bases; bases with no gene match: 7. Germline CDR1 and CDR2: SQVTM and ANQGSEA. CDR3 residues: CSVTGGLATEAFF. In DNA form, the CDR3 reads TGCAGCGTTACAGGGGGACTGGCGACTGAAGCTTTCTTT.

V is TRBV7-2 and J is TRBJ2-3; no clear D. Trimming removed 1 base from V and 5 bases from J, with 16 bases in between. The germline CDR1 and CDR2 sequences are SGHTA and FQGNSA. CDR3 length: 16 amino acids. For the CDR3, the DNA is TGTGCCAGCAGCTTAGGGAGTAGGGCACGGGTAGATACGCAGTATTTT. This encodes CASSLGSRARVDTQYF.

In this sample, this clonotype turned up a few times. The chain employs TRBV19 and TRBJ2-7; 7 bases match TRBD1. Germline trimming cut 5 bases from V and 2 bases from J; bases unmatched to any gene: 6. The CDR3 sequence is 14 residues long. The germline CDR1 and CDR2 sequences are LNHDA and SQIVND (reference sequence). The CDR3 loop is CASSSQGGPYEQYF. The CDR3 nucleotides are TGTGCCAGTAGTTCCCAAGGGGGCCCCTACGAGCAGTACTTC.

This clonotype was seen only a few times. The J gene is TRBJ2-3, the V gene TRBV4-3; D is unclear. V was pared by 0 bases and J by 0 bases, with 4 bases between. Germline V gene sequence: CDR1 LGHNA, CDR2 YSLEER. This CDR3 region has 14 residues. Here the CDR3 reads CASSQDLSTDTQYF. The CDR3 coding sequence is TGCGCCAGCAGCCAAGATCTGAGCACAGATACGCAGTATTTT.

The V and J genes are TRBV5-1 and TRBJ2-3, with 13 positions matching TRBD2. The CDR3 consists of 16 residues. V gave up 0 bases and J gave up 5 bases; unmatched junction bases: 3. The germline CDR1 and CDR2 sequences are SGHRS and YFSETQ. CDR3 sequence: CASSLVGLAGEDTQYF. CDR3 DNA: TGCGCCAGCAGCTTGGTTGGACTAGCGGGAGAAGATACGCAGTATTTT.

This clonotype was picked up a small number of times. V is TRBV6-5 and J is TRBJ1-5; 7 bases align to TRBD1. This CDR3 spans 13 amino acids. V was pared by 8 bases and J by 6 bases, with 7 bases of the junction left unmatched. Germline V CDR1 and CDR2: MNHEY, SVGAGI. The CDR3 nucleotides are TGTGCCAGCCTACAGGGGACGGTTCAGCCCCAGCATTTT. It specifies CASLQGTVQPQHF.

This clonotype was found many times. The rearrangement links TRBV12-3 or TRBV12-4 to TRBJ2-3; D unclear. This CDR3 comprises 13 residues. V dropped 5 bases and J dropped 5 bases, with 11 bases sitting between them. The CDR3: CASSIYWGDTQYF. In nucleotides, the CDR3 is TGTGCCAGCAGTATTTATTGGGGAGATACGCAGTATTTT.